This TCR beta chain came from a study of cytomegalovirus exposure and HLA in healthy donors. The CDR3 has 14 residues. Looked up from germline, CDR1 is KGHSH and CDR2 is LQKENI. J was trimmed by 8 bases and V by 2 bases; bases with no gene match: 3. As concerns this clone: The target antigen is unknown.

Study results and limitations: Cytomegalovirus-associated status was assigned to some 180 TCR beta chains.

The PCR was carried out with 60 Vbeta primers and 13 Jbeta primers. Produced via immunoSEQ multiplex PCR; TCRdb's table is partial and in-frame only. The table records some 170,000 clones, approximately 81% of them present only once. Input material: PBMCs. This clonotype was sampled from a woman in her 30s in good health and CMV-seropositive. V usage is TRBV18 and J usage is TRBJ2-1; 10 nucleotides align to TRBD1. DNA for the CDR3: TGTGCCAGCTCACCAGACAGGGGGCTCTATGAGCAGTTCTTC. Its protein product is CASSPDRGLYEQFF.